This T cell receptor (beta chain) was identified in a study of spatial heterogeneity in lung cancer. Study as a whole: Beta-chain sequences consistently outnumbered alpha-chain sequences in detection.

The CDR3 extends over 14 amino acids. Trimming pared 3 bases from V and 1 base from J, leaving 6 bases between. TCRdb called the 5' RACE reads again in MiXCR, with one record for every CDR3 protein. The sample lists around 4,100 distinct CDR3 sequences; roughly 50% were seen once. A word on this clonotype: This beta chain is an off-target read within a library intended for alpha chains, so its frequency means little.

Time point in this sample: sample taken at primary tumor resection. Unsorted whole RNA of tumor, nontumor lung or frozen PBMC was sequenced. Donation came from around 77 patients with untreated early-stage non-small cell lung cancer. The specimen was PBMCs, collected at surgery. The clonotype comes from a female donor with early-stage non-small cell lung cancer. The chain has TRBV12-3 or TRBV12-4 and TRBJ2-2; D is undetermined. In DNA form, the CDR3 reads TGTGCCAGCAGTTTTCCTCAGAACACCGGGGAGCTGTTTTTT. Translating it yields CASSFPQNTGELFF.